This T cell receptor (beta chain) was sequenced in a study of cytomegalovirus exposure and HLA in healthy donors. Findings and limits, study-wide: It was reportedly the case that the classifier diagnosed cytomegalovirus status with high specificity and sensitivity. The study flagged some 170 TCR beta chains as cytomegalovirus-associated. Solely CMV serostatus was available to characterize immune exposure.

Notes on this clone: The antigen remains undetermined.

Donors counted as nominally healthy when sampled, yet unrecorded immune exposures were likely. After removal of 7 bases from V and 1 base from J, the junction contained 8 bases not matched to a gene. The V gene's germline CDR1 is MNHNS and CDR2 SASEGT. The CDR3 runs to 15 residues. PCR employed 60 Vbeta and 13 Jbeta primers. The repertoire was sequenced with immunoSEQ multiplex PCR; TCRdb's copy has only in-frame clones and lacks some. The sample has approximately 22,000 clones, about 77% seen once. The J gene is TRBJ1-1, the V gene TRBV6-1, with TRBD1 identical over 8 bases. Specimen: PBMCs. This receptor was obtained from a man in his 60s in good health and CMV-seronegative. The CDR3 sequence is CASTLTGVRNTEAFF. CDR3 DNA sequence: TGTGCCAGCACCTTGACAGGGGTAAGGAACACTGAAGCTTTCTTT.